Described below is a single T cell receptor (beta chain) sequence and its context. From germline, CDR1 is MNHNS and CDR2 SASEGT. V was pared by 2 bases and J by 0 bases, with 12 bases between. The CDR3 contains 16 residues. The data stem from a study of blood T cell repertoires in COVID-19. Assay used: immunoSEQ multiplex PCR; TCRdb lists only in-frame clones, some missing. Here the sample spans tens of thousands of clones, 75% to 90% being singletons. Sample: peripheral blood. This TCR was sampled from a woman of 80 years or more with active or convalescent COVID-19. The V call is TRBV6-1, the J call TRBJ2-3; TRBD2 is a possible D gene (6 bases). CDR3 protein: CASSEYSGSSTDTQYF. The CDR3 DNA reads TGTGCCAGCAGTGAATATAGCGGATCTAGCACAGATACGCAGTATTTT.